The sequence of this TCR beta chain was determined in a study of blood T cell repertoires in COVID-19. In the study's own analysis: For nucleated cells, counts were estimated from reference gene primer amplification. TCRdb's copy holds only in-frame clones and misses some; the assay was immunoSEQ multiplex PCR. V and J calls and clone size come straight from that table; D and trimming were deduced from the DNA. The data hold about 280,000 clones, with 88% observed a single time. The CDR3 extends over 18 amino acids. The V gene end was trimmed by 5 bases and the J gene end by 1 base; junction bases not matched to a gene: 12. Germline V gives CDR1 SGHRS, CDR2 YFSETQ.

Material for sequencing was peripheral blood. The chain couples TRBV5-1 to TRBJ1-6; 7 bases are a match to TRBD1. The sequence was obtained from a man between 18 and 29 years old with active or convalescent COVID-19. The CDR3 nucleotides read TGCGCCAGCAGAGAGGTGTGGGACAGACCTTCCTATAATTCACCCCTCCACTTT. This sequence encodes CASREVWDRPSYNSPLHF.